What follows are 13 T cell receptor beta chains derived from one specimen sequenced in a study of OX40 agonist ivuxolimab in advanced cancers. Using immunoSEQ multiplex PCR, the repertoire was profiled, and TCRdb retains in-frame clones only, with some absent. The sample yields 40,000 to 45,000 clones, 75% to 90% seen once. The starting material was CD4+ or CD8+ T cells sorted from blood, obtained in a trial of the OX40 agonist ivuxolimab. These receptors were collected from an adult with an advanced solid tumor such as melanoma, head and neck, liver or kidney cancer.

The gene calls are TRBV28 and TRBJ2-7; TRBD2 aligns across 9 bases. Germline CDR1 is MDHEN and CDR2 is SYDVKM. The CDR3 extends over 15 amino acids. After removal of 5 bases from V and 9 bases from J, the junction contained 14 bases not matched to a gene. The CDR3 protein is CASSPAGTSPELQYF. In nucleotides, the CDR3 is TGTGCCAGCAGTCCCGCCGGGACTAGCCCTGAATTGCAGTACTTC.

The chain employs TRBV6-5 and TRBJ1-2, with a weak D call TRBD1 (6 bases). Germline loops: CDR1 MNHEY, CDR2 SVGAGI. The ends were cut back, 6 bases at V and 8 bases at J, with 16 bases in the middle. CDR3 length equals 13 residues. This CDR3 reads CASRTSKGGGYTF. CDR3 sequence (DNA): TGTGCCAGCAGAACTTCCAAGGGGGGAGGCTACACCTTC.

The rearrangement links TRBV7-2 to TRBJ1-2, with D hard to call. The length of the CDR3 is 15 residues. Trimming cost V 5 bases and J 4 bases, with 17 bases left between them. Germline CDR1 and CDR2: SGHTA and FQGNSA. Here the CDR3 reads CASSLQTGARYGYTF. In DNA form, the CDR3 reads TGTGCCAGCAGCCTTCAAACGGGAGCGCGCTATGGCTACACCTTC.

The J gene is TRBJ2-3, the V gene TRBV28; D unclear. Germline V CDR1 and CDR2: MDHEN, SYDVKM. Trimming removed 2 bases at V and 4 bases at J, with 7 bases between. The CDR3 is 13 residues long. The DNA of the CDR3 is TGTGCCAGCAGTTTACTAGGCCCAGATACGCAGTATTTT. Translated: CASSLLGPDTQYF.

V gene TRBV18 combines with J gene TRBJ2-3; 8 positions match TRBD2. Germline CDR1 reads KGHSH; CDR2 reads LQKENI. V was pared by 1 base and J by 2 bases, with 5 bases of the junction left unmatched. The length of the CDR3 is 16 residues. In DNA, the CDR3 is TGTGCCAGCTCACCACGGAGCGGGAGTTTCACAGATACGCAGTATTTT. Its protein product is CASSPRSGSFTDTQYF.

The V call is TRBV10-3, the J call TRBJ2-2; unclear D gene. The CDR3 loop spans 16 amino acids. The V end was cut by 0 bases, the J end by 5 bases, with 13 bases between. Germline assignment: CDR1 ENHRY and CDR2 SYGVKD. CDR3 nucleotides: TGTGCCATCAGTGAGTCCACGCAGAAATCTACCGGGGAGCTGTTTTTT. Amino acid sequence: CAISESTQKSTGELFF.

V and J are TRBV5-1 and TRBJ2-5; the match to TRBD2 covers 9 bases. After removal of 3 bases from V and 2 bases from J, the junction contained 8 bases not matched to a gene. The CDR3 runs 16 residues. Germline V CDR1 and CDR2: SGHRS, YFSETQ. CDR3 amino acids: CASSWGSGRMQETQYF. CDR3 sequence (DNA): TGCGCCAGCAGCTGGGGTAGCGGGAGAATGCAAGAGACCCAGTACTTC.

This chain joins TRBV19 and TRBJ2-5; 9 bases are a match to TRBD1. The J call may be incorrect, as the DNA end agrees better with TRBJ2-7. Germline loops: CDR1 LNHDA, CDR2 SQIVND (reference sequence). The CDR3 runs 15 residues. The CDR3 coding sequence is TGTGCCAGTAGTATCAGGTCGGGACAGGGTTACGAGCAGTACTTC. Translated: CASSIRSGQGYEQYF.

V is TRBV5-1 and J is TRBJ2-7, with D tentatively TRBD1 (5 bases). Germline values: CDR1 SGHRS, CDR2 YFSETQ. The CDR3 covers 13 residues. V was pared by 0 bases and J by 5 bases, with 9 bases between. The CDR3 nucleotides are TGCGCCAGCAGCTTGGGACAGTCGAACGAGCAGTACTTC. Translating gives CASSLGQSNEQYF.

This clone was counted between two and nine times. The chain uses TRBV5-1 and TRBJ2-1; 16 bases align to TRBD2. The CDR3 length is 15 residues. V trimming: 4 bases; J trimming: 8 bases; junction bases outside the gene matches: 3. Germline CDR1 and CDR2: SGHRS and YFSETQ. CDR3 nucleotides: TGCGCCAGCAGCACGGGACTAGCGGGAGGGGATGAGCAGTTCTTC. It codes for CASSTGLAGGDEQFF.

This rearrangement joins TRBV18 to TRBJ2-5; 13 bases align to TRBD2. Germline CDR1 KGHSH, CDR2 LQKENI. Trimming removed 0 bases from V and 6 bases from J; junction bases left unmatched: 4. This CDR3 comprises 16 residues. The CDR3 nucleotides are TGTGCCAGCTCACCACCGGGACTAGCGGGGTTAAAGACCCAGTACTTC. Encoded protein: CASSPPGLAGLKTQYF.

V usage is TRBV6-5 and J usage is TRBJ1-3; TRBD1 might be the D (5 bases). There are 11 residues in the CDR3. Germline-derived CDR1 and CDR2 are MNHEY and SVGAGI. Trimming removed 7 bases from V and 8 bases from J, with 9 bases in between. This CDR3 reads CASKTVDTIYF. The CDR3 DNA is TGTGCCAGCAAGACAGTGGACACCATATATTTT.

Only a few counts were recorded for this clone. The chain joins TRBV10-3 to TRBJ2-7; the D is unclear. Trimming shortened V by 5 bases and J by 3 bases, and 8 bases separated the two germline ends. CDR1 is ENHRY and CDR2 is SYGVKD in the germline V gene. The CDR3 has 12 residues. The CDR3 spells CAISTDGYEQYF. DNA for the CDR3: TGTGCCATCAGTACGGACGGCTACGAGCAGTACTTC.